The present TCR beta chain was sequenced within a study of blood T cell repertoires in COVID-19. Turning to the study itself: Samples taken during acute and convalescent COVID-19 were collected in the United States, Italy and Spain. PBMCs, B-cell-depleted T cells, or T cells were the source of the cDNA or gDNA that made up the material.

Assay: immunoSEQ multiplex PCR; the TCRdb copy retains only in-frame clones and omits some. The sample has some 100,000 clones, 90% to 95% seen once. Germline loops: CDR1 LGHDT, CDR2 YNNKEL (reference sequence). The CDR3 runs 15 residues. The ends lost 5 bases at V and 1 base at J; junction bases unmatched: 7. This clonotype was sampled from a man in his fifties or sixties with acute or convalescent COVID-19. Sequencing was performed on peripheral blood. The rearrangement uses TRBV3-1 (or the pseudogene TRBV3-2) and TRBJ1-2, with 7 bases lining up with TRBD1. CDR3 protein: CASSDEGQFNYGYTF. The CDR3 DNA reads as TGTGCCAGCAGCGATGAGGGACAGTTTAACTATGGCTACACCTTC.